A single sample is the source of the 22 T cell receptor beta chains below, sequenced in a study of a mutant IDH1 vaccine in newly diagnosed glioma. Repertoires were generated with immunoSEQ multiplex PCR, while TCRdb's copy carries only in-frame clones and drops some. Here the sample spans around 100,000 clones, roughly nine tenths being singletons. Time point indicated: week 11, during vaccination. The investigators gave 300 ug of mutant IDH1 20-mer peptide in each vaccine dose, together with topical imiquimod. No antigen is known for these receptors. Source: PBMCs, taken from a glioma patient whose treatment included an IDH1 peptide vaccine. These receptors all stem from a woman aged 45-60 years with glioma.

The chain joins TRBV7-9 to TRBJ2-7; no reliable D call. The CDR3 extends over 12 amino acids. Germline V gene lookup returns CDR1 SEHNR and CDR2 FQNEAQ (reference sequence). V dropped 2 bases and J dropped 3 bases, with 5 bases sitting between them. This CDR3 reads CASSLPNYEQYF. The DNA of the CDR3 is TGTGCCAGCAGCTTACCCAACTACGAGCAGTACTTC. The full variable domain, completed using reference TRBV7-9 and TRBJ2-7, is DTGVSQNPRHKITKRGQNVTFRCDPISEHNRLYWYRQTLGQGPEFLTYFQNEAQLEKSRLLSDRFSAERPKGSFSTLEIQRTEQGDSAMYLCASSLPNYEQYFGPGTRLTVT.

V gene TRBV5-1 combines with J gene TRBJ2-4; 9 positions agree with TRBD2. Unmatched junction bases numbered 7, after V lost 4 bases and J lost 5 bases. The CDR3 is 15 residues long. Germline V gene sequence: CDR1 SGHRS, CDR2 YFSETQ. CDR3: CASSILAGPENIQYF. DNA of the CDR3: TGCGCCAGCAGCATCCTAGCGGGACCGGAAAACATTCAGTACTTC.

The chain employs TRBV6-5 and TRBJ2-7; D unresolved. The length of the CDR3 is 15 residues. Germline CDR1 and CDR2: MNHEY and SVGAGI. V shed 6 bases and J shed 7 bases, with 22 bases lying between them. CDR3 coding DNA: TGTGCCAGCAGCGTCAGCCGCGGCCAACCTGGGGAGCAGTACTTC. It codes for CASSVSRGQPGEQYF.

The gene calls are TRBV10-1 and TRBJ2-2, with 8 nucleotides matching TRBD2. The V segment lost 3 bases and the J segment 0 bases; nucleotides outside the gene matches: 3. The CDR3 is made up of 16 amino acids. In germline, CDR1 is WNHNN, CDR2 SYGVQD (reference sequence). The CDR3 sequence is CASSESGGANTGELFF. CDR3 sequence (DNA): TGCGCCAGCAGTGAATCGGGGGGGGCGAACACCGGGGAGCTGTTTTTT.

The chain joins TRBV15 to TRBJ2-7; 9 nucleotides align to TRBD2. The CDR3 is 14 amino acids. Trimming cost V 5 bases and J 3 bases; bases outside gene matches: 5. Germline values: CDR1 LNHNV, CDR2 YYDKDF (reference sequence). The chain's CDR3 is CATSPAGGFYEQYF. The CDR3 region has the DNA TGTGCCACCAGCCCAGCGGGAGGTTTCTACGAGCAGTACTTC.

The rearrangement joins TRBV6-5 to TRBJ1-2; D remains ambiguous. The V gene lost 5 bases and the J gene lost 5 bases, with 15 bases spanning the gap. Germline V gene lookup returns CDR1 MNHEY and CDR2 SVGAGI. This CDR3 comprises 14 residues. The CDR3 loop is CASSARGDEYGYTF. CDR3 coding DNA: TGTGCCAGCAGTGCCCGCGGGGATGAGTATGGCTACACCTTC.

DNA of the CDR3: TGTGCCAGCAGCTTTAGGGGTTTAAGCACAGATACGCAGTATTTT. Protein: CASSFRGLSTDTQYF. The rearrangement links TRBV7-3 to TRBJ2-3; possibly TRBD1 for D (5 bases). The CDR3 is 15 amino acids. Germline loops: CDR1 SGHTA, CDR2 FQGTGA. V gave up 3 bases and J gave up 0 bases, with 10 bases separating them. Looking up the rest from reference TRBV7-3 and TRBJ2-3 gives the full variable domain: GAGVSQTPSNKVTEKGKYVELRCDPISGHTALYWYRQSLGQGPEFLIYFQGTGAADDSGLPNDRFFAVRPEGSVSTLKIQRTERGDSAVYLCASSFRGLSTDTQYFGPGTRLTVL.

The chain uses TRBV5-5 and TRBJ2-1; the match to TRBD2 covers 8 bases. Germline V gene lookup returns CDR1 SGHKS and CDR2 YYEKEE (reference sequence). The CDR3 runs 13 residues. Unmatched junction bases numbered 4, after V lost 3 bases and J lost 8 bases. This CDR3 reads CASSSREGYEQFF. CDR3 DNA sequence: TGTGCCAGCAGCTCCCGGGAGGGGTATGAGCAGTTCTTC.

The chain combines TRBV28 with TRBJ2-7; a possible D gene is TRBD2 (6 bases). CDR1 and CDR2 from the germline V gene are MDHEN and SYDVKM. V was cut by 3 bases and J by 7 bases, with 10 bases left in between. This CDR3 has 12 residues. The CDR3 region is CASSFGGSEQYF. The CDR3 nucleotides are TGTGCCAGCAGTTTTGGGGGGAGTGAGCAGTACTTC.

The chain recombines TRBV5-1 with TRBJ2-7; 9 positions match TRBD1. This CDR3 comprises 14 residues. V shed 0 bases, J shed 6 bases, and the junction held 4 bases outside the gene matches. The germline V gene encodes CDR1 SGHRS and CDR2 YFSETQ. CDR3 nucleotides: TGCGCCAGCAGCTTGGGACAGGGGGGTCTCGAGCAGTACTTC. Its protein product is CASSLGQGGLEQYF.

In this sample, this clone turned up once. Possible read error: a much larger clone is one base away. The gene calls are TRBV19 and TRBJ1-5; 8 bases are a match to TRBD1. This CDR3 has 14 amino acids. Unmatched junction bases numbered 0, after V lost 3 bases and J lost 2 bases. Germline-derived CDR1 and CDR2 are LNHDA and SQIVND (reference sequence). CDR3 sequence (DNA): TGTGCCAGTAGTATGGGACAGGGCAATCAGCCCCAGCATTTT. Protein: CASSMGQGNQPQHF.

This chain connects TRBV7-9 to TRBJ2-1; 9 nucleotides match TRBD2. J gave up 5 bases and V 6 bases, and 8 bases lay outside the gene matches. CDR3 length: 15 amino acids. Germline V gives CDR1 SEHNR, CDR2 FQNEAQ (reference sequence). CDR3 sequence: CASSSGTSTDNEQFF. For the CDR3, the DNA is TGTGCCAGCAGTTCCGGGACTAGCACTGACAATGAGCAGTTCTTC. The whole variable domain, filled in from reference TRBV7-9 and TRBJ2-1, reads DTGVSQNPRHKITKRGQNVTFRCDPISEHNRLYWYRQTLGQGPEFLTYFQNEAQLEKSRLLSDRFSAERPKGSFSTLEIQRTEQGDSAMYLCASSSGTSTDNEQFFGPGTRLTVL.

The chain couples TRBV19 to TRBJ2-5; D is possibly TRBD1 or TRBD2 (5 bases each). The assigned J gene may be wrong: the sequence end matches TRBJ2-7 better. Germline assignment: CDR1 LNHDA and CDR2 SQIVND (reference sequence). The length of the CDR3 is 14 residues. The CDR3 reads CASSRGDWGYEQYF. CDR3 DNA: TGTGCCAGTAGTCGTGGGGATTGGGGGTACGAGCAGTACTTC.

This rearrangement joins TRBV29-1 to TRBJ1-5; D remains unclear. Between the trimmed V and J ends, which lost 4 bases and 2 bases, there was a span of 9 bases. Germline V gene data show CDR1 as SQVTM and CDR2 as ANQGSEA. CDR3 length: 13 residues. The CDR3 sequence: CSVGANRNQPQHF. CDR3 DNA: TGCAGCGTTGGGGCCAACCGCAATCAGCCCCAGCATTTT. The variable domain in full, completed from reference TRBV29-1 and TRBJ1-5, reads SAVISQKPSRDICQRGTSLTIQCQVDSQVTMMFWYRQQPGQSLTLIATANQGSEATYESGFVIDKFPISRPNLTFSTLTVSNMSPEDSSIYLCSVGANRNQPQHFGDGTRLSIL.

The rearrangement uses TRBV18 and TRBJ1-5, with D possibly matching TRBD1 (6 bases). Trimming shortened V by 4 bases and J by 3 bases, and 13 bases separated the two germline ends. The CDR3 runs 15 residues. Germline CDR1 is KGHSH and CDR2 is LQKENI. The CDR3 reads CASSRGGGDNQPQHF. The CDR3 DNA follows: TGTGCCAGCTCACGAGGAGGGGGAGACAATCAGCCCCAGCATTTT.

This clone has a single count. The chain links TRBV28 to TRBJ1-1; the D gene is possibly TRBD1 (5 bases). The V and J ends lost 8 bases and 8 bases respectively, with 24 bases between them. Germline loops: CDR1 MDHEN, CDR2 SYDVKM. There are 15 residues in the CDR3. Here the CDR3 reads CASASGTARVEEAFF. The CDR3 DNA reads TGTGCCAGCGCAAGCGGGACGGCAAGAGTAGAGGAAGCTTTCTTT. The full variable domain, in which reference TRBV28 and TRBJ1-1 provide the parts outside the CDR3, is DVKVTQSSRYLVKRTGEKVFLECVQDMDHENMFWYRQDPGLGLRLIYFSYDVKMKEKGDIPEGYSVSREKKERFSLILESASTNQTSMYLCASASGTARVEEAFFGQGTRLTVV.

The table lists this clone with a count of one. The V and J genes are TRBV5-1 and TRBJ2-7, with 7 bases identical to TRBD1. The V segment lost 1 base and the J segment 4 bases; nucleotides outside the gene matches: 8. The CDR3 is made up of 15 amino acids. In germline, CDR1 is SGHRS, CDR2 YFSETQ. The CDR3: CASSLSRTGWYEQYF. The CDR3 DNA sequence: TGCGCCAGCAGCTTGAGTCGGACAGGTTGGTACGAGCAGTACTTC.

This clone was seen just once. This chain connects TRBV29-1 to TRBJ1-2; D is undetermined. Germline values: CDR1 SQVTM, CDR2 ANQGSEA. V was trimmed by 4 bases and J by 0 bases, leaving 6 bases between them. The CDR3 is made up of 12 amino acids. The CDR3 region has the DNA TGCAGCGTTGGATTCTCTAACTATGGCTACACCTTC. This encodes CSVGFSNYGYTF.

This chain's CDR3 is CASSREKLYNEQFF. DNA of the CDR3: TGTGCCAGCAGCCGGGAGAAGCTCTACAATGAGCAGTTCTTC. The chain uses TRBV5-4 and TRBJ2-1, with D perhaps TRBD2 (6 bases). From germline, CDR1 is SGHNT and CDR2 YYREEE (reference sequence). Trimming stripped 4 bases from V and 3 bases from J, with 11 bases between. This CDR3 spans 14 amino acids.

The V gene is TRBV5-1, the J gene TRBJ1-4; weak D call: TRBD1 (5 bases). CDR1 SGHRS and CDR2 YFSETQ come from the germline V gene. V lost 2 bases to trimming and J lost 8 bases, with 13 bases between them. The CDR3 spans 14 residues. As DNA, the CDR3 is TGCGCCAGCAGCTTCAGGGATCTGGGGGAAAAACTGTTTTTT. It translates to CASSFRDLGEKLFF.

The rearrangement uses TRBV28 and TRBJ2-7; D perhaps matches TRBD1 (5 bases). The length of the CDR3 is 14 residues. Per germline, CDR1 MDHEN and CDR2 SYDVKM. The V end lost 8 bases, the J end lost 2 bases, and 16 bases lay between the germline ends. CDR3 sequence: CASDDGPRAYEQYF. As DNA, the CDR3 is TGTGCCAGCGACGATGGGCCCAGGGCCTACGAGCAGTACTTC.

The count of this clone is one. The chain uses TRBV5-1 and TRBJ2-7; TRBD1 is a possible D gene (7 bases). CDR1 is SGHRS and CDR2 is YFSETQ in the germline V gene. V was cut by 0 bases and J by 0 bases, with 13 bases left in between. The length of the CDR3 is 16 residues. CDR3 DNA: TGCGCCAGCAGCTTGGGCAGGGGGGATAGCTCCTACGAGCAGTACTTC. Encoded protein: CASSLGRGDSSYEQYF.